This T cell receptor beta chain was found in a study of Ad26.COV2.S vaccination and SARS-CoV-2 variants. On the study more broadly: Donor got 5x10^10 or 1x10^11 viral particles of Ad26.COV2.S.

Regarding the study as a whole: Placebo recipients had lower spike-specific TCR breadth than vaccine recipients.

Generated by immunoSEQ multiplex PCR, the TCRdb table keeps only in-frame clones and is missing some. This sample yields fewer than 600,000 clones, of which 80% to 90% are seen a single time; around 1.8% belongs to the top ten. A remark on this clone: Antigen specificity is unknown. This sample includes further DNA sequences coding for the same CDR3.

Trimming pared 2 bases from V and 4 bases from J, leaving 3 bases between. From germline, CDR1 is DFQATT and CDR2 SNEGSKA (reference sequence). The CDR3 has 11 residues. As to treatment: over 15 received Ad26.COV2.S at low or high dose, single or two shots; several received placebo; per-sample allocation not given. Sample collection was performed on day 63 after the first vaccine or placebo injection. The shot given was an Ad26 vector that makes Wuhan-strain SARS-CoV-2 spike. This chain uses TRBV20-1 with TRBJ2-1; D gene unclear. The sequence came from a person aged 18-60 years who received the Ad26.COV2.S COVID-19 vaccine or a placebo. The material sequenced was peripheral blood, taken in a trial of Ad26.COV2.S vaccine versus placebo. CDR3 sequence reads: CSARPYNEQFF. DNA for the CDR3: TGCAGTGCTAGACCATACAATGAGCAGTTCTTC.